This T cell receptor beta chain was recovered during a study of metastatic and nonmetastatic thyroid tumors. There are a few counts of this clone. Its matching antigen is unknown. Study observations and caveats: Within blood and tumor, benign nodules reportedly had significantly lower TCR beta diversity than malignant thyroid tumors did.

Through MiXCR, TCRdb re-clonotyped the PCR reads. The table lists about 24,000 clones, around 21% of them singletons. CDR1 MNHNY and CDR2 SVGAGI come from the germline V gene (reference sequence). Trimming cost V 0 bases and J 4 bases, with 12 bases left between them. The CDR3 is 16 amino acids. Among the patients, none had received any treatment before thyroid surgery. What was sequenced was blood. The chain is built from TRBV6-6 and TRBJ2-2; D unclear. The sequence was collected from a male donor with papillary thyroid cancer or a benign thyroid nodule (not recorded which). Some clones in this sample may be carry-over from other donors' samples. Here the CDR3 DNA reads TGTGCCAGCAGTTACTCGACTGAGGAGAGCACCGGGGAGCTGTTTTTT. This encodes CASSYSTEESTGELFF.